This T cell receptor beta chain was sequenced for a study of cytomegalovirus exposure and HLA in healthy donors. Study overall: Researchers found that less than 90% of under 450 genotyped donors fell within the Caucasian-associated ancestry cluster.

This clone was detected only once. Its antigen is not known. It was with 60 Vbeta and 13 Jbeta primers that the PCR ran. This table comes from immunoSEQ multiplex PCR, and its TCRdb copy is limited to in-frame clones, with some not included. The data contain about 120,000 clones, about three quarters of them singletons. Study-wide findings and caveats: Presence/absence analyses assumed roughly uniform sequencing depth across donors, which may not hold. Immune exposure was documented only through CMV serostatus. HLA allele associations emerged for 15,000 to 20,000 TCR beta sequences in a later analysis, at 0.05 false discovery rate.

The source material was PBMCs. The receptor comes from a woman in her 30s in good health and CMV-seropositive.

CDR3 sequence (DNA): TGTGCCAGCAGTCCCGGGACTCCGGGCCGTGGCTACACCTTC. Residues: CASSPGTPGRGYTF. V and J are TRBV27 and TRBJ1-2, with D perhaps matching TRBD1 (5 bases). This CDR3 spans 14 amino acids. Trimming shortened V by 5 bases and J by 7 bases, and 17 bases separated the two germline ends. Germline CDR1 MNHEY, CDR2 SMNVEV (reference sequence).